The clone carrying this T cell receptor (beta chain) was seen only a few times. What it binds is unknown. This specimen comes from a study of cytomegalovirus exposure and HLA in healthy donors. General study results and limits: V- and J-gene trimming in TCR beta was tied to a missense DCLRE1C variant by an analysis performed later.

Donors were ostensibly healthy at sampling, although undocumented immune exposures were probable. The CDR3 loop spans 14 amino acids. V was trimmed by 4 bases and J by 6 bases, leaving 13 bases between them. Germline lookup yields CDR1 SNHLY and CDR2 FYNNEI. PCR used 60 Vbeta primers and 13 Jbeta primers. The method was immunoSEQ multiplex PCR; TCRdb's version includes in-frame clones alone and lacks a portion of them. The table includes around 99,000 clones, roughly 70% detected once. The source of this sequence is a woman aged 40 to 50 in good health and CMV-seropositive. The chain employs TRBV2 and TRBJ2-1; the D gene is possibly TRBD1 (5 bases). Sequencing used PBMCs. Written as DNA, the CDR3 is TGTGCCAGCAGTGTTAGGGGTCAGAGCAATGAGCAGTTCTTC. Protein sequence: CASSVRGQSNEQFF. The full variable domain, in which reference TRBV2 and TRBJ2-1 provide the parts outside the CDR3, is EPEVTQTPSHQVTQMGQEVILRCVPISNHLYFYWYRQILGQKVEFLVSFYNNEISEKSEIFDDQFSVERPDGSNFTLKIRSTKLEDSAMYFCASSVRGQSNEQFFGPGTRLTVL.